This T cell receptor (beta chain) was sequenced for a study of blood T cell repertoires in COVID-19. Turning to the study itself: Researchers got acute and convalescent COVID-19 samples from the United States, Italy and Spain. T cells, B-cell-depleted T cells, or PBMCs provided the cDNA or gDNA that served as material.

As originally analysed: Using reference gene primer amplification, nucleated cell counts were estimated. Method: immunoSEQ multiplex PCR; TCRdb's copy keeps in-frame clones and lacks some. V and J calls and clone size are as listed in that table; D and trimming were resolved from the DNA. Of about 160,000 clones in the sample, roughly 90% were seen once. The sample consisted of peripheral blood. The receptor's source is a woman in her seventies with acute or convalescent COVID-19.

CDR3 protein: CASSSTDRISGANVLTF. The CDR3 DNA reads TGCGCCAGCAGCTCAACGGACAGGATATCTGGGGCCAACGTCCTGACTTTC. The genes are TRBV5-1 and TRBJ2-6; 7 positions match TRBD1. Germline assignment: CDR1 SGHRS and CDR2 YFSETQ. The CDR3 loop spans 17 amino acids. V dropped 3 bases and J dropped 1; count of bases not matched to a gene: 7.